Each of the 28 T cell receptor beta chains below was sequenced from the same sample in a study of beta chain features in type 1 diabetes. The authors reverse transcribed all of the isolated RNA, so sequencing captured expressed TCRB transcripts. Method: immunoSEQ multiplex PCR; TCRdb's copy keeps in-frame clones and lacks some. The top ten hold approximately 0.99% of the sample, which has some 270,000 clones, under 8.5% seen once. Sequencing was carried out using central memory CD4+ T cells from blood. All receptors derive from a woman between 18 and 29 years old in good health.

This clone was seen a few times. J is TRBJ1-5 and V is TRBV7-2, with 7 bases that match TRBD1. The CDR3 is made up of 15 amino acids. With V trimmed by 0 bases and J by 4 bases, 3 bases remained unmatched. Germline assignment: CDR1 SGHTA and CDR2 FQGNSA. The CDR3 DNA is TGTGCCAGCAGCTTAGCCAGACAGGGTAATCAGCCCCAGCATTTT. The encoded protein is CASSLARQGNQPQHF.

This rearrangement joins TRBV7-9 to TRBJ2-7; a possible D gene is TRBD1 (5 bases). There are 15 residues in the CDR3. Per germline, CDR1 SEHNR and CDR2 FQNEAQ (reference sequence). V was cut by 1 base and J by 6 bases, with 16 bases left in between. CDR3 sequence: CASSLEATPQGEQYV. The CDR3 DNA sequence: TGTGCCAGCAGCTTAGAGGCGACTCCCCAGGGCGAGCAGTACGTC.

Only a few counts were recorded for this clone. This chain connects TRBV29-1 to TRBJ1-1; TRBD1 might be the D (5 bases). The CDR3 is 10 amino acids. Looked up from germline, CDR1 is SQVTM and CDR2 is ANQGSEA. The V end lost 7 bases, the J end lost 5 bases, and 8 bases lay between the germline ends. The CDR3 protein is CSAGGTEAFF. DNA of the CDR3: TGCAGCGCTGGGGGGACTGAAGCTTTCTTT.

A few counts support this clone. V and J are TRBV27 and TRBJ2-1; 7 bases are a match to TRBD2. This CDR3 contains 16 residues. Germline CDR1 and CDR2: MNHEY and SMNVEV (reference sequence). J lost 1 base, V lost 2 bases, and 5 bases had no gene match. The CDR3 bases are TGTGCCAGCAGTTTAGAGGGACTAATTTCCTACAATGAGCAGTTCTTC. Protein sequence: CASSLEGLISYNEQFF.

In its sample, this clone was seen many times. The rearrangement uses TRBV29-1 and TRBJ2-3; no definite D call. The CDR3 contains 11 residues. Trimming left V 6 bases short and J 5 bases short, with 9 bases between. The germline CDR1 and CDR2 sequences are SQVTM and ANQGSEA. The CDR3 sequence is CSVHQLDTQYF. The CDR3 DNA follows: TGCAGCGTCCACCAGCTAGATACGCAGTATTTT.

This clone was observed a few times. The rearrangement uses TRBV18 and TRBJ1-1, with D possibly TRBD1 on 5 matching bases. This CDR3 region has 12 residues. CDR1 and CDR2 (germline): KGHSH, LQKENI. Trimming took off 3 bases at V and 7 bases at J, with 9 bases between the two ends. DNA for the CDR3: TGTGCCAGCTCACCTGGGACCGATGAAGCTTTCTTT. Protein: CASSPGTDEAFF.

This clone was detected ten times or more. The chain employs TRBV28 and TRBJ1-3; TRBD1 is a possible D gene (5 bases). The CDR3 has 14 amino acids. CDR1 and CDR2 from the germline V gene are MDHEN and SYDVKM. Trimming took off 8 bases at V and 0 bases at J, with 11 bases between the two ends. The CDR3 spells CASERGNSGNTIYF. CDR3 nucleotide sequence: TGTGCCAGCGAACGGGGGAACTCTGGAAACACCATATATTTT.

The chain combines TRBV7-2 with TRBJ2-1; no clear D. Germline CDR1 reads SGHTA; CDR2 reads FQGNSA. Between the trimmed V and J ends, which lost 0 bases and 4 bases, there was a span of 16 bases. The CDR3 spans 17 residues. CDR3 sequence (DNA): TGTGCCAGCAGCTTAGCCCGATCCCAGACTGCATACAATGAGCAGTTCTTC. Amino acids: CASSLARSQTAYNEQFF.

The rearrangement joins TRBV7-9 to TRBJ2-3; the match to TRBD1 covers 11 bases. Germline CDR1 reads SEHNR; CDR2 reads FQNEAQ (reference sequence). J gave up 1 base and V 5 bases, and 11 bases lay outside the gene matches. The CDR3 is 18 residues long. CDR3 sequence (DNA): TGTGCCAGCAGCGGGACAGGGGGAATCTTGAGGGGCACAGATACGCAGTATTTT. It yields the protein CASSGTGGILRGTDTQYF.

In its sample, this clone was seen a few times. The gene calls are TRBV4-2 and TRBJ2-5; 12 positions match TRBD2. The J call may be faulty, since TRBJ2-7 better matches the DNA end. The CDR3 is made up of 15 amino acids. Per germline, CDR1 LGHNA and CDR2 YNFKEQ. CDR3 bases: TGTGCCAGCAGCCCCATACTAGCGGGAGGACACGAGCAGTACTTC. Its protein is CASSPILAGGHEQYF.

This clone was seen repeatedly, ten times or more. V usage is TRBV7-9 and J usage is TRBJ2-7; TRBD2 agrees at 11 bases. CDR3 length: 16 amino acids. CDR1 is SEHNR and CDR2 is FQNEAQ in the germline V gene (reference sequence). V trimming: 4 bases; J trimming: 0 bases; junction bases outside the gene matches: 5. Here the CDR3 DNA reads TGTGCCAGCAGCTCATCTAGCGGGAGGAACTCCTACGAGCAGTACTTC. Its translation: CASSSSSGRNSYEQYF.

Concerning this clone: A much bigger clone sits one base away, suggesting this may be a read error. CDR3 DNA: TGTGCCAGCAGCTTTGGCAATCAGCCCCAGCATTTT. Translated: CASSFGNQPQHF. The chain combines TRBV7-2 with TRBJ1-5; D not resolved. The germline V gene has CDR1 SGHTA and CDR2 FQGNSA. This CDR3 has 12 amino acids. Between the trimmed V and J ends, which lost 3 bases and 2 bases, there was a span of 2 bases.

The chain recombines TRBV29-1 with TRBJ2-1; TRBD2 matches 12 bases. The CDR3 is made up of 16 amino acids. Germline V gene lookup returns CDR1 SQVTM and CDR2 ANQGSEA. V lost 3 bases and J lost 4; bases outside the gene matches: 7. CDR3 in amino acids: CSVDGLAGGHYNEQFF. In nucleotides, the CDR3 is TGCAGCGTTGATGGGCTAGCGGGGGGGCATTACAATGAGCAGTTCTTC.

This clone was detected only a few times. The J gene is TRBJ1-5, the V gene TRBV21-1. TRBV21-1 is a known pseudogene. The CDR3 runs 17 residues. CDR3 protein: CASSAAPGQLSNQPQHF. The CDR3 bases are TGTGCCAGCAGCGCAGCCCCGGGGCAGCTTAGCAATCAGCCCCAGCATTTT.

The chain combines TRBV7-2 with TRBJ1-1; weak D call: TRBD1 (5 bases). This CDR3 spans 14 amino acids. Germline V CDR1 and CDR2: SGHTA, FQGNSA. V was clipped by 0 bases and J by 4 bases, with 9 bases between them. This CDR3 reads CASSLAQRGTEAFF. CDR3 nucleotides: TGTGCCAGCAGCTTAGCACAGAGGGGCACTGAAGCTTTCTTT. The full variable domain, with the rest looked up from reference TRBV7-2 and TRBJ1-1, is GAGVSQSPSNKVTEKGKDVELRCDPISGHTALYWYRQSLGQGLEFLIYFQGNSAPDKSGLPSDRFSAERTGGSVSTLTIQRTQQEDSAVYLCASSLAQRGTEAFFGQGTRLTVV.

The table lists this clone with a few counts. The genes are TRBV15 and TRBJ2-5, with no clear D. The CDR3 runs to 15 residues. Trimming shortened V by 3 bases and J by 5 bases, and 16 bases separated the two germline ends. The germline CDR1 and CDR2 sequences are LNHNV and YYDKDF (reference sequence). The CDR3 reads CATSRALEYSETQYF. The CDR3 DNA reads as TGTGCCACCAGCAGGGCATTAGAGTATTCCGAGACCCAGTACTTC.

This clone occurred many times. The chain has TRBV5-1 and TRBJ1-2; 7 nucleotides agree with TRBD1. The trim removed 0 bases at V and 4 bases at J, leaving 3 bases unmatched. The CDR3 totals 14 residues. Germline V gene lookup returns CDR1 SGHRS and CDR2 YFSETQ. CDR3: CASSLGTGGYGYTF. In DNA, the CDR3 is TGCGCCAGCAGCTTGGGGACAGGAGGCTATGGCTACACCTTC.

The table lists this clone with many counts. The chain has TRBV4-3 and TRBJ2-2; D call uncertain. There are 14 residues in the CDR3. Trimming pared 4 bases from V and 2 bases from J, leaving 8 bases between. Germline V CDR1 and CDR2: LGHNA, YSLEER. The CDR3 nucleotides read TGCGCCAGCAGCCTCTCCAGAAACACCGGGGAGCTGTTTTTT. It specifies CASSLSRNTGELFF.

In its sample, this clone was seen a few times. The chain carries TRBV6-6 and TRBJ2-4, with 9 positions matching TRBD1. CDR3 length equals 16 residues. V was clipped by 5 bases and J by 0 bases; unmatched bases: 5. Germline CDR1 is MNHNY and CDR2 is SVGAGI (reference sequence). The CDR3 DNA reads as TGTGCCAGCAGTGCTGGGACAGGGAGAGCCAAAAACATTCAGTACTTC. The encoded protein is CASSAGTGRAKNIQYF.

This clone has only a few counts. This chain links TRBV12-5 with TRBJ1-5, with D maybe TRBD1 (6 bases). Germline loops: CDR1 LGHNT, CDR2 FRNRAP. Trimming stripped 0 bases from V and 5 bases from J, with 20 bases between. The CDR3 has 18 amino acids. For the CDR3, the DNA is TGTGCTAGTGGTTTGGTTCCCAACACGGGGGGCGGGGATCAGCCCCAGCATTTT. Translated: CASGLVPNTGGGDQPQHF.

The table lists this clone with a few counts. J is TRBJ2-7 and V is TRBV11-2; D call uncertain. The V gene lost 0 bases and the J gene lost 1 base, with 4 bases spanning the gap. CDR3 length equals 13 residues. Germline CDR1 is SGHAT and CDR2 is FQNNGV. The CDR3 nucleotides read TGTGCCAGCAGCTTAGATGTTTCCTACGAGCAGTACGTC. As protein: CASSLDVSYEQYV.

In its sample, this clone was seen a few times. The chain has TRBV19 and TRBJ2-2; D is ambiguous. The CDR3 contains 14 residues. V shed 7 bases and J shed 2 bases, with 11 bases lying between them. Germline V gives CDR1 LNHDA, CDR2 SQIVND (reference sequence). The CDR3 loop reads CASKLQTNTGELFF. In nucleotides, the CDR3 is TGTGCCAGTAAGTTACAGACAAACACCGGGGAGCTGTTTTTT.

The rearrangement joins TRBV5-6 to TRBJ2-1; possible D gene TRBD1, 5 bases. Looked up from germline, CDR1 is SGHDT and CDR2 is YYEEEE. This CDR3 has 14 amino acids. Trimming cost V 4 bases and J 1 base, with 9 bases left between them. CDR3 region: CASSRRTSYNEQFF. In DNA, the CDR3 is TGTGCCAGCAGCAGAAGGACATCCTACAATGAGCAGTTCTTC.

This clone was counted between two and nine times. The chain recombines TRBV6-5 with TRBJ1-2; D uncertain. V shed 3 bases and J shed 8 bases, with 13 bases lying between them. The length of the CDR3 is 13 residues. CDR1 and CDR2 from the germline V gene are MNHEY and SVGAGI. CDR3 protein: CASSYGKETGYTF. CDR3 sequence (DNA): TGTGCCAGCAGTTATGGGAAGGAGACCGGCTACACCTTC.

This clone was observed a handful of times. This chain joins TRBV4-2 and TRBJ2-1, with TRBD2 identical over 9 bases. The trim removed 4 bases at V and 9 bases at J, leaving 10 bases unmatched. This CDR3 has 15 amino acids. The germline V gene has CDR1 LGHNA and CDR2 YNFKEQ. The DNA of the CDR3 is TGTGCCAGCAGCCGGGGGACTAGCTCCGTTGGTGAGCAGTTCTTC. Translating it yields CASSRGTSSVGEQFF.

Notes on this clone: One junction end does not reproduce the germline sequence, and a read error may be involved. Other nucleotide sequences in the sample specify the same CDR3. The chain recombines TRBV4-1 with TRBJ2-5, with 7 bases that match TRBD1. CDR1 and CDR2 (germline): MGHRA, YSYEKL. There are 16 residues in the CDR3. This CDR3 reads CASSQGSQTGAGTQYF. DNA for the CDR3: TGTGCCAGCAGCCAGGGGAGCCAAACAGGGGCAGGGACCCAGTACTTC.

As concerns this clone: The same CDR3 arises from other DNA sequences in this sample as well. The V call is TRBV29-1, the J call TRBJ2-6; a weak D match, TRBD1 (6 bases). V was shortened by 6 bases and J by 2 bases, with 11 bases between the two germline ends. The CDR3 has 14 amino acids. Germline CDR1 SQVTM, CDR2 ANQGSEA. CDR3 sequence: CSVGKGAGANVLTF. The CDR3 coding sequence is TGCAGCGTGGGTAAGGGGGCTGGGGCCAACGTCCTGACTTTC.

This sequence joins TRBV9 and TRBJ2-3, with D perhaps matching TRBD1 or TRBD2 (6 bases each). There are 16 residues in the CDR3. Germline V gene data show CDR1 as SGDLS and CDR2 as YYNGEE. The V gene lost 0 bases and the J gene lost 6 bases, with 17 bases spanning the gap. The DNA for the CDR3 is TGTGCCAGCAGCGTAGAGGCGGAGGGGGGCCTGGATACGCAGTATTTT. Translating gives CASSVEAEGGLDTQYF.